This TCR beta chain was retrieved from a study of early T cells in non-severe SARS-CoV-2 infection. Overall study: The authors sequenced bulk RNA from unsorted whole blood, leaving chains unpaired.

Researchers attached unique molecular identifiers to individual cDNA molecules. A single record per CDR3 protein comes from TCRdb applying MiXCR to the 5' RACE reads. Altogether approximately 81,000 distinct CDR3 sequences are present, under 15% being singletons, with the ten largest covering roughly 5.5%. This clonotype was found a few times. As yet, its antigen is unknown. Study conclusions and caveats: Matches to VDJdb favored anti-spike CD8 responses and missed private and CD4 specificities.

The germline gives CDR1 LGHNT, CDR2 FRNRAP. This CDR3 contains 14 residues. Trimming removed 4 bases at V and 5 bases at J, with 14 bases between. The sequence was obtained from an adult who was a healthcare worker with PCR-confirmed SARS-CoV-2 infection or an uninfected control (not recorded which). Sequenced material: whole blood. The J gene is TRBJ2-5, the V gene TRBV12-5; D might be TRBD2 (5 bases). CDR3 sequence: CASGSPASGETQYF. The CDR3 DNA reads TGTGCTAGTGGTTCGCCCGCCTCGGGGGAGACCCAGTACTTC. Looking up the rest from reference TRBV12-5 and TRBJ2-5 gives the full variable domain: DARVTQTPRHKVTEMGQEVTMRCQPILGHNTVFWYRQTMMQGLELLAYFRNRAPLDDSGMPKDRFSAEMPDATLATLKIQPSEPRDSAVYFCASGSPASGETQYFGPGTRLLVL.